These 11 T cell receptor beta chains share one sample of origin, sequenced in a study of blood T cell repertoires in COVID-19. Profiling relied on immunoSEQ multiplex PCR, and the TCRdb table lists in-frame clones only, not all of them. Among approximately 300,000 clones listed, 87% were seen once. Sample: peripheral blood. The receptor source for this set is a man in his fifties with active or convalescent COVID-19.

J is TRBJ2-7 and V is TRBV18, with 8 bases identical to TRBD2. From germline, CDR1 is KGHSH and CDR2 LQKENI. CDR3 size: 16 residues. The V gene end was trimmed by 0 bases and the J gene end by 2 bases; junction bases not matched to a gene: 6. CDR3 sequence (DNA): TGTGCCAGCTCACCACCGAACCGGGGGGGGACCTACGAGCAGTACTTC. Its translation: CASSPPNRGGTYEQYF.

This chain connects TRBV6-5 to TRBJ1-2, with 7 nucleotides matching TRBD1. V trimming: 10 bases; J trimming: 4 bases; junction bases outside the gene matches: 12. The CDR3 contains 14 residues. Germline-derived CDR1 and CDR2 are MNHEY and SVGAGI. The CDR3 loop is CATHRTGSGYGYTF. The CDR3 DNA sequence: TGTGCCACCCATAGGACAGGATCGGGCTATGGCTACACCTTC.

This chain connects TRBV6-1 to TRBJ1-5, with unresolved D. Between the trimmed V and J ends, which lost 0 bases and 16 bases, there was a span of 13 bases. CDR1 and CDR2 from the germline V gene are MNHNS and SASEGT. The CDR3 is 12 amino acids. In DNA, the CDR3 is TGTGCCAGCAGTGAAGCCTCAGGTCCCGGTCATTTT. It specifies CASSEASGPGHF.

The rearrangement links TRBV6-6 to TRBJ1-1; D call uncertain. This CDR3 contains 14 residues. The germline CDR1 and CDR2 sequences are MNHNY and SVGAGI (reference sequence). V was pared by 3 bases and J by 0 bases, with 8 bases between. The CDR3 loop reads CASSYLYMNTEAFF. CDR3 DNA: TGTGCCAGCAGTTATTTGTACATGAACACTGAAGCTTTCTTT.

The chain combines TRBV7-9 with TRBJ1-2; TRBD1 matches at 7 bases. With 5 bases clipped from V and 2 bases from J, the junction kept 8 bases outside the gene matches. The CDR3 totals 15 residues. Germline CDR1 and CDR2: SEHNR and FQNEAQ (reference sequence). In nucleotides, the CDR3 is TGTGCCAGCAGCCTCGACAGGGCTGGCAACTATGGCTACACCTTC. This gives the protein CASSLDRAGNYGYTF. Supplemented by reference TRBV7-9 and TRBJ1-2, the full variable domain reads DTGVSQNPRHKITKRGQNVTFRCDPISEHNRLYWYRQTLGQGPEFLTYFQNEAQLEKSRLLSDRFSAERPKGSFSTLEIQRTEQGDSAMYLCASSLDRAGNYGYTFGSGTRLTVV.

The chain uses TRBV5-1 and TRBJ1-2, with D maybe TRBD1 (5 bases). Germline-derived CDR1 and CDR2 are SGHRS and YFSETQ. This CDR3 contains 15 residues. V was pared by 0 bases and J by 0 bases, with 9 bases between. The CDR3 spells CASSLARGSNYGYTF. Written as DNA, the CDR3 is TGCGCCAGCAGCTTGGCCCGGGGGTCTAACTATGGCTACACCTTC.

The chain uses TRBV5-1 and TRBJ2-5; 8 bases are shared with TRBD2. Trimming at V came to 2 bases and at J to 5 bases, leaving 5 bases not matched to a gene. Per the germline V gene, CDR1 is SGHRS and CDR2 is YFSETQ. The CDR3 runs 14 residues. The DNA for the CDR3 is TGCGCCAGCAGCTTAGGGACTAGTCGGGAGACCCAGTACTTC. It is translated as CASSLGTSRETQYF.

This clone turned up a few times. The chain's CDR3 is CASSLPHTSGTGELFF. CDR3 bases: TGCGCCAGCAGCCTACCGCATACTAGCGGGACCGGGGAGCTGTTTTTT. V is TRBV4-1 and J is TRBJ2-2; 9 nucleotides match TRBD2. This CDR3 spans 16 amino acids. Germline V lookup: CDR1 MGHRA, CDR2 YSYEKL. V lost 4 bases to trimming and J lost 5 bases; unmatched junction nucleotides: 8.

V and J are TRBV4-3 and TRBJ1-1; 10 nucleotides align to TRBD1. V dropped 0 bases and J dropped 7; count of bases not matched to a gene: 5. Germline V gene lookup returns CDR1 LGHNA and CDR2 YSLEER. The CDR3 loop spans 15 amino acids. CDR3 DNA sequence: TGCGCCAGCAGCCAAGAGGACAGGGGGACCAATGAAGCTTTCTTT. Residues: CASSQEDRGTNEAFF.

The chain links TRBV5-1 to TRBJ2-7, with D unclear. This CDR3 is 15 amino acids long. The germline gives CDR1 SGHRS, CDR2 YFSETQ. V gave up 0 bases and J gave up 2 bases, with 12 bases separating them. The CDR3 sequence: CASSLEARSPYEQYF. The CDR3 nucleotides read TGCGCCAGCAGCTTGGAGGCGCGGAGCCCCTACGAGCAGTACTTC.

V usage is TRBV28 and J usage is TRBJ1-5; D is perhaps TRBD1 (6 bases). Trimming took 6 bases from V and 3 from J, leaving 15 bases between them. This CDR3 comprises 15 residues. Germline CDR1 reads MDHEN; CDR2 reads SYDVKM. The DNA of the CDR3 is TGTGCCAGCAGAGCCGTACAGGGATACAATCAGCCCCAGCATTTT. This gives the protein CASRAVQGYNQPQHF. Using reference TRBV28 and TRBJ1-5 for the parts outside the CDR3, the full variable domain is DVKVTQSSRYLVKRTGEKVFLECVQDMDHENMFWYRQDPGLGLRLIYFSYDVKMKEKGDIPEGYSVSREKKERFSLILESASTNQTSMYLCASRAVQGYNQPQHFGDGTRLSIL.